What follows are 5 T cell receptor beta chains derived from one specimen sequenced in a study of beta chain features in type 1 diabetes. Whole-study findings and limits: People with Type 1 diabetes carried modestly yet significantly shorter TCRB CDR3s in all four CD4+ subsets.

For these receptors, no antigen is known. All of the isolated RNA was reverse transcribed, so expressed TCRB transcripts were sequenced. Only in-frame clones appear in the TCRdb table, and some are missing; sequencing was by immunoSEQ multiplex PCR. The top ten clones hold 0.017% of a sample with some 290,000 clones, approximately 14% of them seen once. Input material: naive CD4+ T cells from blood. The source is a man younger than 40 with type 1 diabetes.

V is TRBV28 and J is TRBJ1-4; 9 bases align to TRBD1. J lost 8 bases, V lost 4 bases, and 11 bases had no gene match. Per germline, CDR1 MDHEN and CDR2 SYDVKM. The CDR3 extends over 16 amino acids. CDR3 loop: CASSSLPGTGREKLFF. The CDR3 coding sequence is TGTGCCAGCAGTTCTCTGCCCGGGACAGGGCGGGAAAAACTGTTTTTT.

The CDR3, as DNA: TGTGCCAGCAGTCCGGGACAGAACAATGAGCAGTTCTTC. It codes for CASSPGQNNEQFF. This chain uses TRBV28 with TRBJ2-1; 7 positions agree with TRBD1. CDR3 size: 13 residues. Looked up from germline, CDR1 is MDHEN and CDR2 is SYDVKM. V was pared by 5 bases and J by 5 bases, with 3 bases of the junction left unmatched.

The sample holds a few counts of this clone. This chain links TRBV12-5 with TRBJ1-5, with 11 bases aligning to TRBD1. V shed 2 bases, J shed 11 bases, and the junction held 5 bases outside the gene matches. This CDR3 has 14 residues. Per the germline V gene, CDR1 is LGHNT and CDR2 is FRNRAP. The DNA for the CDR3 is TGTGCTAGTGGTTTGACCGGACAGGGGGCCGCCCAGCATTTT. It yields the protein CASGLTGQGAAQHF.

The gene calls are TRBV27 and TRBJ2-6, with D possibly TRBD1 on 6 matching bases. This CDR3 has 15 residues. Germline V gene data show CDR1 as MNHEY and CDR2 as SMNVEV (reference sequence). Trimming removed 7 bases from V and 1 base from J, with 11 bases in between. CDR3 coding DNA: TGTGCCAGCACACACAGGGCTTCTGGGGCCAACGTCCTGACTTTC. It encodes CASTHRASGANVLTF.

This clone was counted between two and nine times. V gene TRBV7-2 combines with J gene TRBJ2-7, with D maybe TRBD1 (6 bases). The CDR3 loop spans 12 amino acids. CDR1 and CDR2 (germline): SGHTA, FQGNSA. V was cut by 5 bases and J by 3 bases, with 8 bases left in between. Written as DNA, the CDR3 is TGTGCCAGCAGCATACAGGGCTACGAGCAGTACTTC. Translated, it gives CASSIQGYEQYF.